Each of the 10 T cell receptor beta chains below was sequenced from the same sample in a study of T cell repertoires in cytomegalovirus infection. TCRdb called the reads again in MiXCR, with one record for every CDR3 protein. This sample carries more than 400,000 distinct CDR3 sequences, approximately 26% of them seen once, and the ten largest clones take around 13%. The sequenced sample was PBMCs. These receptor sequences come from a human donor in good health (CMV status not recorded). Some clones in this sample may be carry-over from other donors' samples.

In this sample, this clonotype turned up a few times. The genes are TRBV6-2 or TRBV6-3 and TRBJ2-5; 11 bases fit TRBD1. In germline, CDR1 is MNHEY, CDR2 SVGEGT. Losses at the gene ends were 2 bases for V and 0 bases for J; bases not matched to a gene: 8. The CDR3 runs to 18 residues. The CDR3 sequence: CASSYMDRGPEYQETQYF. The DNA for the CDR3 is TGTGCCAGCAGTTACATGGACAGGGGGCCCGAGTACCAAGAGACCCAGTACTTC.

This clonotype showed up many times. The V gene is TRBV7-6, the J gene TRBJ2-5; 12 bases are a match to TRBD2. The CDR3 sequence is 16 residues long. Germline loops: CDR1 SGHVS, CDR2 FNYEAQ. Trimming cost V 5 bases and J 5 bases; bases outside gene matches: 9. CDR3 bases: TGTGCCAGCAGCGGATCTAGCGGGAGGGCCGGGGAGACCCAGTACTTC. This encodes CASSGSSGRAGETQYF.

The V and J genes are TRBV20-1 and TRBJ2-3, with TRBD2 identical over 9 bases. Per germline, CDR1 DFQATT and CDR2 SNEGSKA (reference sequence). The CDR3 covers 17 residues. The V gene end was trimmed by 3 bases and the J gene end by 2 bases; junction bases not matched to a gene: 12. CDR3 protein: CSARDLAGVTVTDTQYF. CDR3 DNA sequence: TGCAGTGCTAGGGACTTAGCGGGAGTTACCGTCACAGATACGCAGTATTTT.

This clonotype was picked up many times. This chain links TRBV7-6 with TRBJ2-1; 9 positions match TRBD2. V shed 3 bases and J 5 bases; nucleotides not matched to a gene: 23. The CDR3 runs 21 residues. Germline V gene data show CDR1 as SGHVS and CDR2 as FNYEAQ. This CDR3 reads CASSLYPTGRGLAIRDNEQFF. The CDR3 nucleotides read TGTGCCAGCAGCTTGTACCCGACTGGCAGGGGACTAGCCATTCGGGACAATGAGCAGTTCTTC.

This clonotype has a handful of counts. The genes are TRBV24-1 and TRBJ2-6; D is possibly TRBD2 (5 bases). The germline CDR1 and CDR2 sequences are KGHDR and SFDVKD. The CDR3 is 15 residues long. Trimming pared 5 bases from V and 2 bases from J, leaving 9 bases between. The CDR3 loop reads CATSGGSTGANVLTF. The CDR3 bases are TGTGCCACCAGTGGAGGGTCCACTGGGGCCAACGTCCTGACTTTC.

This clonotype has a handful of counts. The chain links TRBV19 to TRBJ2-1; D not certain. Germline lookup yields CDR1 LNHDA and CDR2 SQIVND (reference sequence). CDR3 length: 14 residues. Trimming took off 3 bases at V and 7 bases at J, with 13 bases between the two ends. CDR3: CASSIGPRWNEQFF. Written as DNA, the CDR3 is TGTGCCAGTAGTATCGGGCCGCGCTGGAATGAGCAGTTCTTC.

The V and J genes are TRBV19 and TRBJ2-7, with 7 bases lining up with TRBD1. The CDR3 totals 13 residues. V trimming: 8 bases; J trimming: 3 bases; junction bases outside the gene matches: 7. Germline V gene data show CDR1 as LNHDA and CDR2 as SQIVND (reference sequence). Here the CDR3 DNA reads TGTGCCAGTTCATCCGGGACAGTCTACGAGCAGTACTTC. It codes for CASSSGTVYEQYF.

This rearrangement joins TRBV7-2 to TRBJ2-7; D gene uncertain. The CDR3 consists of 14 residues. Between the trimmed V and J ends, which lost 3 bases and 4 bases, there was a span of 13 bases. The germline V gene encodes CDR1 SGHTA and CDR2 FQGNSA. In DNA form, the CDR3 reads TGTGCCAGCAGCTTCTCTTTCTCGGGTTACGAGCAGTACGTC. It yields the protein CASSFSFSGYEQYV.

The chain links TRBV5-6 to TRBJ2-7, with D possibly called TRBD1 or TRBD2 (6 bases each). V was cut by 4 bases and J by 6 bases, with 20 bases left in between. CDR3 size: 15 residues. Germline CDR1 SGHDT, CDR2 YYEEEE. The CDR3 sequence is CASSLGGRHSAEQYF. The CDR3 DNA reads TGTGCCAGCAGCCTCGGGGGCCGACACTCCGCCGAGCAGTACTTC.

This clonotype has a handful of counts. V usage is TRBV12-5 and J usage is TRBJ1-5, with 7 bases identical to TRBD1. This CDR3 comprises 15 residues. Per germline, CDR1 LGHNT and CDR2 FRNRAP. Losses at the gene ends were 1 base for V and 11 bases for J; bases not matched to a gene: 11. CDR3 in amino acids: CASGLGTGPAGAQHF. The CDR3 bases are TGTGCTAGTGGTTTGGGGACAGGACCCGCAGGGGCCCAGCATTTT.